Below, one T cell receptor (beta chain) is given with its context. Its antigen is not known. Read coverage stops 3 residues before the CDR3 terminus; the germline J gene supplies the remainder. This specimen belongs to a study of T cells in women clearing cervical HPV infection. Study-wide background: Only a few women had HLA typing results available.

Repertoires were generated with immunoSEQ multiplex PCR, while TCRdb's copy carries only in-frame clones and drops some. In total, the table holds fewer than 15,000 clones. Study-level findings and limits: Repertoire richness, not evenness, was significantly elevated in CIN3+ cases versus controls.

CDR3 length: 12 residues. Germline values: CDR1 ENHRY, CDR2 SYGVKD. The chain employs TRBV10-3 and TRBJ1-2; D is perhaps TRBD1 (5 bases). This clonotype originated in a woman between 18 and 70 years old with a cervical HPV16 infection that either progressed to CIN3+ or cleared (not recorded which). Sequences were obtained from blood buffy coat. The covered CDR3 bases are TGTGCCATCAGTGCGGGGGAAGCGAGC. It encodes CAISAGEAS. The full CDR3 is CAISAGEASYTF.